This T cell receptor beta chain comes out of a study of CD8 T cells in Susac syndrome. TEMRA cells were FACS-enriched, unlike CD8+ and CD4+ T cells, which were negatively isolated. With random hexamers, reverse transcription was performed on roughly 0.5 to 1 ug of RNA. The amplification used immunoSEQ multiplex PCR on TCR beta CDR3; it spanned 54 Vbeta and 13 Jbeta. TCRdb recomputed calls from the immunoSEQ multiplex PCR reads with MiXCR, one row per CDR3 protein. The repertoire includes under 55,000 distinct CDR3 sequences, roughly 93% of them detected once, and 0.4% to 0.55% sits in the top ten. Germline trimming cut 2 bases from V and 4 bases from J; bases unmatched to any gene: 8. Germline-derived CDR1 and CDR2 are MGHRA and YSYEKL. This CDR3 is 15 amino acids long.

The J gene is TRBJ2-7, the V gene TRBV4-1; 7 bases are a match to TRBD2. The receptor's source is a human donor with multiple sclerosis. Sequencing was performed on CD8+ T cells from PBMCs. CDR3 nucleotides: TGCGCCAGCAGCCAACTGGGGGGGTTGGAGTACGAGCAGTACTTC. This sequence encodes CASSQLGGLEYEQYF.